This entry lists 9 T cell receptor beta chains sequenced from one sample in a study of blood T cell repertoires in COVID-19. Data came from immunoSEQ multiplex PCR; TCRdb stores just in-frame clones and leaves some out. This repertoire shows under 150,000 clones, more than 80% found once; its top ten account for around 4.1%. Sequencing was done on a sample of peripheral blood. These receptors were taken from a human donor in a cohort sampled during active COVID-19.

V usage is TRBV6-1 and J usage is TRBJ2-1, with D unclear. Trimming removed 0 bases at V and 9 bases at J, with 9 bases between. This CDR3 comprises 13 residues. Germline lookup yields CDR1 MNHNS and CDR2 SASEGT. The CDR3 region is CASSEAYPSEQFF. DNA for the CDR3: TGTGCCAGCAGTGAAGCATATCCGAGTGAGCAGTTCTTC.

This clone was counted once. J is TRBJ1-5 and V is TRBV11-3; D not certain. Germline V gives CDR1 SGHNT, CDR2 YENEEA. Trimming stripped 8 bases from V and 5 bases from J, with 13 bases between. The CDR3 runs to 13 residues. The CDR3 sequence: CASPVVLDQPQHF. CDR3 DNA: TGTGCCAGCCCCGTAGTTCTCGATCAGCCCCAGCATTTT.

This clone showed up many times. This chain connects TRBV5-4 to TRBJ1-1, with D unclear. From germline, CDR1 is SGHNT and CDR2 YYREEE (reference sequence). Between the trimmed V and J ends, which lost 5 bases and 0 bases, there was a span of 8 bases. CDR3 size: 13 residues. The CDR3 DNA is TGTGCCAGCAGACGAACTATGAACACTGAAGCTTTCTTT. Its protein is CASRRTMNTEAFF.

The rearrangement links TRBV19 to TRBJ1-3; no firm D call. CDR3 length equals 15 residues. Germline V gene data show CDR1 as LNHDA and CDR2 as SQIVND (reference sequence). The V end was cut by 4 bases, the J end by 0 bases, with 10 bases between. As DNA, the CDR3 is TGTGCCAGTAGTAATTCGGGGAGCTCTGGAAACACCATATATTTT. Translating it yields CASSNSGSSGNTIYF.

V and J are TRBV7-9 and TRBJ1-4; 7 bases agree with TRBD1. After removal of 1 base from V and 8 bases from J, the junction contained 7 bases not matched to a gene. The CDR3 contains 15 residues. The germline V gene has CDR1 SEHNR and CDR2 FQNEAQ (reference sequence). CDR3 sequence (DNA): TGTGCCAGCAGCTTAGTTCCAGGGGGTACGGAAAAACTGTTTTTT. Protein product: CASSLVPGGTEKLFF. Using reference TRBV7-9 and TRBJ1-4 for the parts outside the CDR3, the full variable domain is DTGVSQNPRHKITKRGQNVTFRCDPISEHNRLYWYRQTLGQGPEFLTYFQNEAQLEKSRLLSDRFSAERPKGSFSTLEIQRTEQGDSAMYLCASSLVPGGTEKLFFGSGTQLSVL.

The chain recombines TRBV5-6 with TRBJ1-3; D uncertain. The CDR3 length is 15 residues. Germline V gives CDR1 SGHDT, CDR2 YYEEEE. The germline V and J ends were trimmed by 4 bases and 0 bases, with 11 bases remaining between them. Here the CDR3 reads CASSGYSSSGNTIYF. In DNA, the CDR3 is TGTGCCAGCAGCGGATATTCTAGCTCTGGAAACACCATATATTTT. The full variable domain, in which reference TRBV5-6 and TRBJ1-3 provide the parts outside the CDR3, is DAGVTQSPTHLIKTRGQQVTLRCSPKSGHDTVSWYQQALGQGPQFIFQYYEEEERQRGNFPDRFSGHQFPNYSSELNVNALLLGDSALYLCASSGYSSSGNTIYFGEGSWLTVV.

The chain is built from TRBV10-2 and TRBJ2-7; TRBD2 matches at 9 bases. Germline CDR1 WSHSY, CDR2 SAAADI. This CDR3 region has 13 residues. V shed 6 bases, J shed 6 bases, and the junction held 6 bases outside the gene matches. The CDR3 nucleotides read TGCGCCAGCAGGCGGGAGGGTACCTCCGAGCAGTACGTC. As protein: CASRREGTSEQYV.

V and J are TRBV5-1 and TRBJ2-3; possible D gene TRBD1, 6 bases. Germline-derived CDR1 and CDR2 are SGHRS and YFSETQ. V dropped 4 bases and J dropped 2 bases, with 11 bases sitting between them. There are 14 residues in the CDR3. DNA of the CDR3: TGCGCCAGCAGCACCGGACAGATCACAGATACGCAGTATTTT. This gives the protein CASSTGQITDTQYF.

This clone was recorded a few times. The chain joins TRBV6-2 or TRBV6-3 to TRBJ2-7, with TRBD2 identical over 9 bases. This CDR3 contains 16 residues. Germline trimming cut 4 bases from V and 1 base from J; bases unmatched to any gene: 8. CDR1 MNHEY and CDR2 SVGEGT come from the germline V gene. The DNA for the CDR3 is TGTGCCAGCAGTTCCCCGCTAGCGGGGCCTTCCTACGAGCAGTACTTC. This gives the protein CASSSPLAGPSYEQYF.